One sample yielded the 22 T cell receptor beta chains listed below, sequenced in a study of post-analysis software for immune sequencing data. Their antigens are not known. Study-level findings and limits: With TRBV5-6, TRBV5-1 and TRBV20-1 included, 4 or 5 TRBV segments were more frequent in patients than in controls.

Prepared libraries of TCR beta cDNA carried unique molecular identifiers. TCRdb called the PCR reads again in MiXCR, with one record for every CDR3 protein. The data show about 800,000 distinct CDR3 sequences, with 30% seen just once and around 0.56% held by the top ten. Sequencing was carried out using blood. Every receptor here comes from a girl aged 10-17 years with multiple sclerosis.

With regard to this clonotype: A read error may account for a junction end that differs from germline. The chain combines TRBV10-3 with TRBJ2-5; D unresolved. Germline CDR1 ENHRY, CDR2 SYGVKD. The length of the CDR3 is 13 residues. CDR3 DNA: TGTGCCATCAGGGAGTCGTTTCAAGAGACCCAGTACTTC. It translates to CAIRESFQETQYF.

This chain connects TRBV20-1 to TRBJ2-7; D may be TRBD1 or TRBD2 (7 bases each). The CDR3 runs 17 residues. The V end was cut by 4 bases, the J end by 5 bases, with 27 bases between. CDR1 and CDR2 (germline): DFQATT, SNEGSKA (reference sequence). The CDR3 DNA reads TGCAGTGCTACCCCAGGGGGGGCCCCCGGACTTTGGGACGAGCAGTACTTC. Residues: CSATPGGAPGLWDEQYF.

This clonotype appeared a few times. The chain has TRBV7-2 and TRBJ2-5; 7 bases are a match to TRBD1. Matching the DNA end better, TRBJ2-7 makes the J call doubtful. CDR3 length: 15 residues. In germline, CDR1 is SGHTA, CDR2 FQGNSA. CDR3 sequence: CASSLEPDRIYEQYF. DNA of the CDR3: TGTGCCAGCAGCTTAGAGCCGGACAGGATCTACGAGCAGTACTTC.

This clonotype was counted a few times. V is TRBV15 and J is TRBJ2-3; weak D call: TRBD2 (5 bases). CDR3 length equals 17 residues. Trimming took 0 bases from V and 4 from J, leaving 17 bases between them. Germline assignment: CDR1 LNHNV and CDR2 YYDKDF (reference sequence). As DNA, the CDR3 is TGTGCCACCAGCAGAGATCGTCGCCTAGCTACCCCAGATACGCAGTATTTT. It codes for CATSRDRRLATPDTQYF.

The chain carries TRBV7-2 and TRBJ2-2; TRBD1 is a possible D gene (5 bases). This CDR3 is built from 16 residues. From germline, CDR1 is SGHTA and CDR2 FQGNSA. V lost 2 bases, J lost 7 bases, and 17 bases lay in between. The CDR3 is CASSLIQVRARGELFF. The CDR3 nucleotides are TGTGCCAGCAGCTTAATACAGGTCCGGGCCCGCGGGGAGCTGTTTTTT.

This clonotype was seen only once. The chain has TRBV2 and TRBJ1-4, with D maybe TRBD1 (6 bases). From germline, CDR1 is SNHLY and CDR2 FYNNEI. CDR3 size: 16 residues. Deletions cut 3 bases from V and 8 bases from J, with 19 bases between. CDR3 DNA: TGTGCCAGCAGTGATCCCGGACAGCCCCTGGGAGAAAAACTGTTTTTT. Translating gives CASSDPGQPLGEKLFF.

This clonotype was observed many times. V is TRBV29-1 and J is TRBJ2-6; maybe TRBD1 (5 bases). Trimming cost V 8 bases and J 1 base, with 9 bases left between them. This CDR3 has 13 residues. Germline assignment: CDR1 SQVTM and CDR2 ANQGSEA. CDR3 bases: TGCAGCACAAGACAGTCTGGGGCCAACGTCCTGACTTTC. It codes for CSTRQSGANVLTF.

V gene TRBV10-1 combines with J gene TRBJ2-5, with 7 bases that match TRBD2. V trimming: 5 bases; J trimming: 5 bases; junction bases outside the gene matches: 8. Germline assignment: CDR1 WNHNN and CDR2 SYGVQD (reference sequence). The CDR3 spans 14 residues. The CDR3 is CASSPGTNVETQYF. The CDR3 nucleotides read TGCGCCAGCAGTCCCGGGACTAACGTGGAGACCCAGTACTTC.

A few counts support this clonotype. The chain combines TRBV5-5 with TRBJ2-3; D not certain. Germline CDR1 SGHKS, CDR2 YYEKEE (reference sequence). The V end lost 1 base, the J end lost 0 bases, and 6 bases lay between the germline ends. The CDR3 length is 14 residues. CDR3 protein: CASSLLVSTDTQYF. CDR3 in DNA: TGTGCCAGCAGCTTGTTGGTCAGCACAGATACGCAGTATTTT.

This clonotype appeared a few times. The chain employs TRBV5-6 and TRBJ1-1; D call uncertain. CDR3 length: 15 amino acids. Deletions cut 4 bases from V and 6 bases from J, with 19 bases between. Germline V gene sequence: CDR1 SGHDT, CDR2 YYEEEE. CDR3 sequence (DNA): TGTGCCAGCAGCCGACCCCTAGGAATCGATTCTGAAGCTTTCTTT. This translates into CASSRPLGIDSEAFF.

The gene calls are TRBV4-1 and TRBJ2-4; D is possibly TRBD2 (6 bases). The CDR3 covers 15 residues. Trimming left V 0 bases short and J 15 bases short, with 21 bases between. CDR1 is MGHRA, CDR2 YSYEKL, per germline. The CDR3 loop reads CASSQEPREELVRYF. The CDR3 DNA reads TGCGCCAGCAGCCAAGAACCCAGGGAGGAACTGGTTCGGTACTTC.

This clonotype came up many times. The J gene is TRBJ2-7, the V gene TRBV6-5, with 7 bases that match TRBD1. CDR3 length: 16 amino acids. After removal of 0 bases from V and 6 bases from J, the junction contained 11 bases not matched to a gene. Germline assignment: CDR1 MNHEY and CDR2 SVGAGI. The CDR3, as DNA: TGTGCCAGCAGTTACTCTGGACAGGTCGCGGCCATCGAGCAGTACTTC. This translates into CASSYSGQVAAIEQYF.

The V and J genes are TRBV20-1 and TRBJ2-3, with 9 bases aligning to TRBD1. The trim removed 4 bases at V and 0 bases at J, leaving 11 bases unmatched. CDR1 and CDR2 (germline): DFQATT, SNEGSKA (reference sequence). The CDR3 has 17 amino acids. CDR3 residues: CSAKGQGVGQSTDTQYF. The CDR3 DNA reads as TGCAGTGCTAAGGGACAGGGTGTTGGCCAGAGCACAGATACGCAGTATTTT.

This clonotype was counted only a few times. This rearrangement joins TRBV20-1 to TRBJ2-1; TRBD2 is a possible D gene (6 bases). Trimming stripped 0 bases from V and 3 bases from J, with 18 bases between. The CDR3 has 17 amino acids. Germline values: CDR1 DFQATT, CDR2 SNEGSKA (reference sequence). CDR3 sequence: CSARDASRDSIYNEQFF. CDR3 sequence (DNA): TGCAGTGCTAGAGACGCAAGTAGGGACTCAATCTACAATGAGCAGTTCTTC.

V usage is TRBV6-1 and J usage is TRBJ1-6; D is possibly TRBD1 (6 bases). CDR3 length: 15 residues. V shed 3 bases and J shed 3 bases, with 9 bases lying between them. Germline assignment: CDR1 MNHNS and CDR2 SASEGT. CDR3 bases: TGTGCCAGCAGTGATCAGGGGAGCTATAATTCACCCCTCCACTTT. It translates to CASSDQGSYNSPLHF.

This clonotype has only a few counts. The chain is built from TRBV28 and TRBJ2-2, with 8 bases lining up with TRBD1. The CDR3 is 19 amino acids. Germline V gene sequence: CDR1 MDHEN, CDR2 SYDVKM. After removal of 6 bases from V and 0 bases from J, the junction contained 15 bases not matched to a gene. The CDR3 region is CASRLPLPPGQANTGELFF. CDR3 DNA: TGTGCCAGCAGACTCCCGCTTCCTCCGGGACAGGCGAACACCGGGGAGCTGTTTTTT.

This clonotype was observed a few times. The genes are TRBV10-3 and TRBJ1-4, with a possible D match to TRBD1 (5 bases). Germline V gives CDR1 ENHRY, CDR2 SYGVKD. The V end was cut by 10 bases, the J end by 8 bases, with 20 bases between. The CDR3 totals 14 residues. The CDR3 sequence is CATTPREVGEKLFF. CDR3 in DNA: TGTGCCACCACTCCCAGGGAAGTCGGGGAAAAACTGTTTTTT.

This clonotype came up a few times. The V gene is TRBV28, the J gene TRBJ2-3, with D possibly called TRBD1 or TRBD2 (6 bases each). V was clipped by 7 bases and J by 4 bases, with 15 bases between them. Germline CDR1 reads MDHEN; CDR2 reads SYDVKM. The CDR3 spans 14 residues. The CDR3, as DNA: TGTGCCAGCAACACCCCCGGGGGCGCAGATACGCAGTATTTT. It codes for CASNTPGGADTQYF. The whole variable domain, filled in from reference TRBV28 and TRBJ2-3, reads DVKVTQSSRYLVKRTGEKVFLECVQDMDHENMFWYRQDPGLGLRLIYFSYDVKMKEKGDIPEGYSVSREKKERFSLILESASTNQTSMYLCASNTPGGADTQYFGPGTRLTVL.

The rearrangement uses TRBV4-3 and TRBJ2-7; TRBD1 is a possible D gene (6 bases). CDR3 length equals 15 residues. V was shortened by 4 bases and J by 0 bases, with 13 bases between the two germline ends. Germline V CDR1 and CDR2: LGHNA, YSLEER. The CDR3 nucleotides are TGCGCCAGCAGCCCAGGAAGGGGGAGCTCCTACGAGCAGTACTTC. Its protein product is CASSPGRGSSYEQYF.

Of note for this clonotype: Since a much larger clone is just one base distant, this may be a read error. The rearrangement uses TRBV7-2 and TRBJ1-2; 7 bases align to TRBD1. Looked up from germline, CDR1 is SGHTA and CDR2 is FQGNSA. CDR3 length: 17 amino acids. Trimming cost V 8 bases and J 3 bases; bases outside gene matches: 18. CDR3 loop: CASDVLTGATPDYGYTF. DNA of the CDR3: TGTGCCAGCGACGTACTCACAGGGGCTACTCCTGACTATGGCTACACCTTC.

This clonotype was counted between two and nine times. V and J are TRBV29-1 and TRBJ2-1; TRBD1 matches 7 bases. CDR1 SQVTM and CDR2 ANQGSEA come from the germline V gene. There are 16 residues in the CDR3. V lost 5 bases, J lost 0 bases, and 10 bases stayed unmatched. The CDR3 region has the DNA TGCAGCGTTACTAGACCCCGGGACAGCTCCTACAATGAGCAGTTCTTC. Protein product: CSVTRPRDSSYNEQFF.

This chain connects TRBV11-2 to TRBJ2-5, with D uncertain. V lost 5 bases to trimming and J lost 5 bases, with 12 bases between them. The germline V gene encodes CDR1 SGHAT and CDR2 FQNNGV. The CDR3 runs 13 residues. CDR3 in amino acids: CASSRDPGETQYF. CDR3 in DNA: TGTGCCAGCAGCCGCGACCCCGGGGAGACCCAGTACTTC.